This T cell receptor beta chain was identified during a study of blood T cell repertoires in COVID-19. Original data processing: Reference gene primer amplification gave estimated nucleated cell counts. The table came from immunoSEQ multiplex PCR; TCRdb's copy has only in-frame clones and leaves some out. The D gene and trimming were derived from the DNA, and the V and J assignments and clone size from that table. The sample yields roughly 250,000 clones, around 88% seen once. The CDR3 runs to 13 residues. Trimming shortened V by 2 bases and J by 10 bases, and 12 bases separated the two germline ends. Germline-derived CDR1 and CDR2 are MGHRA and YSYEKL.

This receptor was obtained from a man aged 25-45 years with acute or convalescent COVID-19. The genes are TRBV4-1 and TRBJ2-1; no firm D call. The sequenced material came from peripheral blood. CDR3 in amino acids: CASSQWAELEQFF. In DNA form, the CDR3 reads TGCGCCAGCAGCCAATGGGCTGAATTAGAGCAGTTCTTC.